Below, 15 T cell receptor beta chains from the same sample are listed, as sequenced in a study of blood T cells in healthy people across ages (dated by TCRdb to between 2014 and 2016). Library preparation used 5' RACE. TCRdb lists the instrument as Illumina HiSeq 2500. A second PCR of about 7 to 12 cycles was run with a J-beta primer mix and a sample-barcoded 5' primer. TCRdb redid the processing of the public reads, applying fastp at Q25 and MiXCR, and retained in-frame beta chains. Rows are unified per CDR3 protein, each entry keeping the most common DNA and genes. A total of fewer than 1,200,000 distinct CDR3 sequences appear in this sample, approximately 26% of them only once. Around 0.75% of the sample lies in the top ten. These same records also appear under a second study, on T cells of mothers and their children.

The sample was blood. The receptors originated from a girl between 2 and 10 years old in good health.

The CDR3 region has the DNA TGTGCTAGTGGATCCAGCGGAGATTACAATGAGCAGTTCTTC. It yields the protein CASGSSGDYNEQFF. The chain employs TRBV12-5 and TRBJ2-1; possible D gene TRBD2, 5 bases. Trimming took 6 bases from V and 4 from J, leaving 13 bases between them. CDR3 length equals 14 residues. The germline V gene has CDR1 LGHNT and CDR2 FRNRAP.

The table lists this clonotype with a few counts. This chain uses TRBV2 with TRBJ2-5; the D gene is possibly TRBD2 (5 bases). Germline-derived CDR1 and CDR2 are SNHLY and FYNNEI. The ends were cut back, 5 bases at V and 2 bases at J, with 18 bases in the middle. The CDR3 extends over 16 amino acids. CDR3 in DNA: TGTGCCAGCAGTCCCTTGAAGGAGGCAGGTCAAGAGACCCAGTACTTC. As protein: CASSPLKEAGQETQYF. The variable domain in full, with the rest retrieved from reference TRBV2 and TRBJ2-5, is EPEVTQTPSHQVTQMGQEVILRCVPISNHLYFYWYRQILGQKVEFLVSFYNNEISEKSEIFDDQFSVERPDGSNFTLKIRSTKLEDSAMYFCASSPLKEAGQETQYFGPGTRLLVL.

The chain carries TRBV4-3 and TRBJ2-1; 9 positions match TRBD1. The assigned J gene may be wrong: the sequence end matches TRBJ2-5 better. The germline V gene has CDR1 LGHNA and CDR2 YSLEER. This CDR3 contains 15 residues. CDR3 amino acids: CASSPSGTGKETQYF. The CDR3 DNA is TGCGCCAGCAGCCCCTCCGGGACAGGGAAAGAGACCCAGTACTTC.

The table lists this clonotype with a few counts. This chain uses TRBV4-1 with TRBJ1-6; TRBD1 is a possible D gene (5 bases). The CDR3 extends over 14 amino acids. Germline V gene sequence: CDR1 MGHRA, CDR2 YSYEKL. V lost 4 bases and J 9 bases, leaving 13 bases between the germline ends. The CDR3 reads CASSPQGIGSPLHF. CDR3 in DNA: TGCGCCAGCAGCCCCCAGGGTATTGGTTCACCCCTCCACTTT.

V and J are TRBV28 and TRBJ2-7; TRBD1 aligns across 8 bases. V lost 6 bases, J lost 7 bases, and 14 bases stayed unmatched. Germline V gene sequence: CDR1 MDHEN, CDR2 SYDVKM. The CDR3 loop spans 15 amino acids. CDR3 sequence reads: CASSLLQGGSGEQYF. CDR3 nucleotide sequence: TGTGCCAGCAGCCTTCTACAGGGGGGTAGTGGGGAGCAGTACTTC.

In DNA, the CDR3 is TGCAGTGCCACGGCGAGGGACGGCACTGAAGCTTTCTTT. Encoded protein: CSATARDGTEAFF. The chain links TRBV20-1 to TRBJ1-1; D may be TRBD1 (5 bases). The CDR3 is 13 residues long. Trimming removed 6 bases from V and 4 bases from J, with 15 bases in between. Germline V gene data show CDR1 as DFQATT and CDR2 as SNEGSKA (reference sequence).

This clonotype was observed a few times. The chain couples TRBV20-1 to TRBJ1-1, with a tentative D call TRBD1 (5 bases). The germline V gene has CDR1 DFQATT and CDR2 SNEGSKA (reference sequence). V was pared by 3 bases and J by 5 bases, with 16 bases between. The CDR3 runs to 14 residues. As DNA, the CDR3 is TGCAGTGCTAGGGGGGTCGGGTCGGGGACTGAAGCTTTCTTT. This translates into CSARGVGSGTEAFF.

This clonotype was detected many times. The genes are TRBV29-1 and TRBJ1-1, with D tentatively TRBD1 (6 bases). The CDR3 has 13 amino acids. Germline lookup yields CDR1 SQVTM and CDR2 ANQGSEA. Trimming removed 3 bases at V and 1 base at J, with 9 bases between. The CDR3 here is CSVEGAGNTEAFF. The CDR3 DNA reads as TGCAGCGTTGAGGGGGCAGGGAACACTGAAGCTTTCTTT.

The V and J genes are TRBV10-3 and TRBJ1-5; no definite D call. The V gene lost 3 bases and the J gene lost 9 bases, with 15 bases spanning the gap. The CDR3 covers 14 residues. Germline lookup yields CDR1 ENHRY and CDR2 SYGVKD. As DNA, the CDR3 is TGTGCCATCAGTGACAGGTCGGGAGAGGGGCCCCAGCATTTT. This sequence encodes CAISDRSGEGPQHF.

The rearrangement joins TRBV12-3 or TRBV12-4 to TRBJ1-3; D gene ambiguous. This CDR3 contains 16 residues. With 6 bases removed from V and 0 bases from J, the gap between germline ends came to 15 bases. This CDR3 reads CASSPYYSHSGNTIYF. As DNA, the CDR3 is TGTGCCAGCAGCCCCTATTACTCCCACTCTGGAAACACCATATATTTT.

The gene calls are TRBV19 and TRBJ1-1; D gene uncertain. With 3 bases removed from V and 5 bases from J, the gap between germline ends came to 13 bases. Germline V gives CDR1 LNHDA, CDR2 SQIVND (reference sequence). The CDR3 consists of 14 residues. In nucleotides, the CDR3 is TGTGCCAGTAGTATTCGGTCAGGAGAGACTGAAGCTTTCTTT. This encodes CASSIRSGETEAFF. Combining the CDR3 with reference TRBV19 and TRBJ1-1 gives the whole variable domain DGGITQSPKYLFRKEGQNVTLSCEQNLNHDAMYWYRQDPGQGLRLIYYSQIVNDFQKGDIAEGYSVSREKKESFPLTVTSAQKNPTAFYLCASSIRSGETEAFFGQGTRLTVV.

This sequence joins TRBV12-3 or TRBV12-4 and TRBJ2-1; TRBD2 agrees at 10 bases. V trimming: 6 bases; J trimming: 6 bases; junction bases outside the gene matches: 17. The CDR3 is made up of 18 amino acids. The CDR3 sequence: CASRQSTAGGQFPNEQFF. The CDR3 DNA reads TGTGCCAGCAGGCAATCCACAGCGGGGGGGCAGTTCCCCAATGAGCAGTTCTTC.

CDR3 in amino acids: CSVGVGLHEETQYF. CDR3 in DNA: TGCAGCGTTGGGGTGGGCTTGCACGAAGAGACCCAGTACTTC. The rearrangement uses TRBV29-1 and TRBJ2-5; D gene unclear. Trimming removed 4 bases from V and 3 bases from J, with 15 bases in between. The germline V gene has CDR1 SQVTM and CDR2 ANQGSEA. CDR3 length: 14 amino acids.

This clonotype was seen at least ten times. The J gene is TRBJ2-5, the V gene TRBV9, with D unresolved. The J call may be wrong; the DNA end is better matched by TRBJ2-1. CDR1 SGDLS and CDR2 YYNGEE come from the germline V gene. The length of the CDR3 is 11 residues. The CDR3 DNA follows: TGTGCCAGCAGCGTGACCGATGAGCAGTTCTTC. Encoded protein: CASSVTDEQFF.

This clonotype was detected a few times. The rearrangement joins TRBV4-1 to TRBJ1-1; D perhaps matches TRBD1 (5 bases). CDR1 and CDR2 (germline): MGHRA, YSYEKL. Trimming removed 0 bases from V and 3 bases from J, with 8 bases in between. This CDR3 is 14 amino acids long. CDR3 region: CASSQDRGDTEAFF. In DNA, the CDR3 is TGCGCCAGCAGCCAAGATCGGGGCGACACTGAAGCTTTCTTT.